This TCR beta chain was retrieved from a study of CD8+ T cells in alopecia areata. Overall study context: Each day, treated patients took oral tofacitinib twice, at 5 to 10 mg per dose. Findings of the study overall: Patients shared TCRs less clearly than mice did, possibly owing to HLA. Across lesional scalp, and particularly alopecia totalis/universalis, clonality surpassed that of normal scalp.

The treatment denotes: oral pan-JAK inhibitor, 5-10 mg twice daily. Both CD4+ and CD8+ T cells were separated by sorting PBMCs. Extracted RNA was reverse transcribed into cDNA, the sequencing template. Sequenced by immunoSEQ multiplex PCR; TCRdb stores in-frame clones only, minus some. This sample has about 300,000 clones, with roughly 64% found just once. V lost 4 bases to trimming and J lost 7 bases; unmatched junction nucleotides: 6. The germline gives CDR1 SGHNT, CDR2 YYREEE (reference sequence). The CDR3 sequence is 14 residues long. With regard to this clone: Its antigen is currently unknown.

The starting material was CD4+ T cells sorted from blood, obtained at week 24, from a patient treated with tofacitinib. The chain is built from TRBV5-4 and TRBJ1-2; TRBD1 aligns across 11 bases. The sequence came from a human donor with alopecia areata. The DNA of the CDR3 is TGTGCCAGCAGCCTCGGACAGGGGGCTGGTGGCTACACCTTC. Protein sequence: CASSLGQGAGGYTF.